This T cell receptor beta chain was profiled in a study of shared clonotypes between healthy human individuals. Overall study findings and caveats: Only blood was sampled; tissue repertoires likely differ.

V was pared by 6 bases and J by 6 bases, with 14 bases between. This CDR3 has 13 residues. The germline gives CDR1 SEHNR, CDR2 FQNEAQ (reference sequence). Profiling relied on immunoSEQ multiplex PCR, and the TCRdb table lists in-frame clones only, not all of them. Of 470,000 or so clones in the sample, around 85% are singletons; the top ten hold roughly 13%. Details on this clone: Antigen: not known.

Specimen: PBMCs. V gene TRBV7-9 combines with J gene TRBJ1-1; tentative D call: TRBD1 (6 bases). This sequence originates from a middle-aged woman in good health. Some clones in this sample may be carry-over from other donors' samples. CDR3 sequence (DNA): TGTGCCAGCAGTACCACAGGGTTCTCTGAAGCTTTCTTT. It encodes CASSTTGFSEAFF.